One sample yielded the 18 T cell receptor beta chains listed below, sequenced in a study of type 1 regulatory T cells. TCRdb reprocessed the reads via MiXCR and lists one record per CDR3 protein. The table shows some 100,000 distinct CDR3 sequences, with less than 40% occurring only once. The sample taken for sequencing was CD4+ T cells, either the whole sample or a sorted fraction (not recorded which). The receptor source for this set is a human donor in good health.

The V call is TRBV7-9, the J call TRBJ2-7; 11 bases align to TRBD2. The CDR3 extends over 16 amino acids. J was trimmed by 7 bases and V by 2 bases; bases with no gene match: 10. Germline lookup yields CDR1 SEHNR and CDR2 FQNEAQ (reference sequence). The CDR3 loop is CASSLKLAGGLGEQYF. In DNA form, the CDR3 reads TGTGCCAGCAGCTTAAAGCTAGCGGGAGGATTGGGGGAGCAGTACTTC.

This clonotype was seen ten or more times. The rearrangement joins TRBV5-5 to TRBJ1-1; 7 bases agree with TRBD1. The CDR3 sequence is 15 residues long. The junction had 9 bases not matched to a gene; V was cut back by 3 bases and J by 4 bases. Germline V gene lookup returns CDR1 SGHKS and CDR2 YYEKEE (reference sequence). In DNA, the CDR3 is TGTGCCAGCAGCTGGGAAGGGGACAGAAGCACTGAAGCTTTCTTT. Protein: CASSWEGDRSTEAFF.

V and J are TRBV5-8 and TRBJ2-1, with 13 bases identical to TRBD2. CDR3 length: 15 residues. Trimming removed 4 bases from V and 8 bases from J; junction bases left unmatched: 6. Germline assignment: CDR1 SGHTS and CDR2 YDEGEE. CDR3 bases: TGTGCCAGCAGCCTGGGACTAGCGGGGTACGATGAGCAGTTCTTC. Amino acid sequence: CASSLGLAGYDEQFF. The full variable domain, in which reference TRBV5-8 and TRBJ2-1 provide the parts outside the CDR3, is EAGVTQSPTHLIKTRGQQATLRCSPISGHTSVYWYQQALGLGLQFLLWYDEGEERNRGNFPPRFSGRQFPNYSSELNVNALELEDSALYLCASSLGLAGYDEQFFGPGTRLTVL.

The chain couples TRBV3-1 to TRBJ1-2; 7 positions agree with TRBD1. CDR3 length: 15 residues. Germline V CDR1 and CDR2: LGHDT, YNNKEL (reference sequence). Unmatched junction bases numbered 8, after V lost 0 bases and J lost 7 bases. CDR3 amino acids: CASSQDPVTGSGYTF. The CDR3 DNA sequence: TGTGCCAGCAGCCAAGATCCGGTGACAGGGAGTGGCTACACCTTC. Drawing the rest from reference TRBV3-1 and TRBJ1-2, the complete variable domain is DTAVSQTPKYLVTQMGNDKSIKCEQNLGHDTMYWYKQDSKKFLKIMFSYNNKELIINETVPNRFSPKSPDKAHLNLHINSLELGDSAVYFCASSQDPVTGSGYTFGSGTRLTVV.

As to this clonotype: A much larger clonotype is one base distant, so this may be a read error. The chain employs TRBV3-1 and TRBJ2-5; the D gene is possibly TRBD1 (5 bases). V was cut by 3 bases and J by 4 bases, with 12 bases left in between. Germline V CDR1 and CDR2: LGHDT, YNNKEL (reference sequence). The CDR3 consists of 14 residues. The CDR3 region is CASSQGQSPETQYF. For the CDR3, the DNA is TGTGCCAGCAGCCAGGGGCAGTCCCCAGAGACCCAGTACTTC.

This clonotype is medium-sized. The genes are TRBV5-1 and TRBJ2-5; TRBD1 matches 7 bases. The CDR3 is 15 residues long. The trim removed 0 bases at V and 0 bases at J, leaving 2 bases unmatched. Per the germline V gene, CDR1 is SGHRS and CDR2 is YFSETQ. This chain's CDR3 is CASSLATGDQETQYF. DNA for the CDR3: TGCGCCAGCAGCTTGGCCACAGGGGACCAAGAGACCCAGTACTTC. The whole variable domain, remainder taken from reference TRBV5-1 and TRBJ2-5, is KAGVTQTPRYLIKTRGQQVTLSCSPISGHRSVSWYQQTPGQGLQFLFEYFSETQRNKGNFPGRFSGRQFSNSRSEMNVSTLELGDSALYLCASSLATGDQETQYFGPGTRLLVL.

This chain links TRBV19 with TRBJ2-2; 12 bases match TRBD2. The germline gives CDR1 LNHDA, CDR2 SQIVND (reference sequence). CDR3 size: 17 residues. Trimming took 3 bases from V and 7 from J; bases not matched to a gene: 9. The CDR3: CASSILTSGSSNGELFF. The CDR3 coding sequence is TGTGCCAGTAGTATTTTGACTAGCGGGAGTAGTAACGGGGAGCTGTTTTTT.

The J gene is TRBJ2-7, the V gene TRBV7-2; 11 nucleotides align to TRBD1. Germline loops: CDR1 SGHTA, CDR2 FQGNSA. Germline trimming cut 5 bases from V and 6 bases from J; bases unmatched to any gene: 12. The CDR3 spans 16 residues. CDR3 loop: CASSETFRTGGAEQYF. The CDR3 DNA reads TGTGCCAGCAGCGAAACTTTCAGGACAGGGGGCGCCGAGCAGTACTTC.

The V and J genes are TRBV11-1 and TRBJ2-1, with TRBD2 identical over 11 bases. This CDR3 is 15 amino acids long. CDR1 and CDR2 from the germline V gene are SGHAT and FQDESV (reference sequence). J gave up 7 bases and V 5 bases, and 7 bases lay outside the gene matches. The chain's CDR3 is CASSHLAGGRNEQFF. The CDR3 DNA is TGTGCCAGCAGCCATCTAGCGGGAGGAAGGAATGAGCAGTTCTTC.

This clonotype was counted once. The CDR3 coding sequence is TGTGCCAGCAGCAGATCGGCGGGAGGGAACACCGGGGAGCTGTTTTTT. Translated, it gives CASSRSAGGNTGELFF. This rearrangement joins TRBV7-2 to TRBJ2-2; 8 bases fit TRBD2. CDR3 size: 16 residues. Germline lookup yields CDR1 SGHTA and CDR2 FQGNSA. V lost 5 bases, J lost 1 base, and 6 bases stayed unmatched.

CDR3 protein: CSATPSGTGGITLHF. The CDR3 DNA reads TGCAGTGCCACCCCATCAGGGACAGGGGGCATCACCCTCCACTTT. The chain recombines TRBV20-1 with TRBJ1-6, with TRBD1 matching over 12 bases. With V trimmed by 6 bases and J by 14 bases, 14 bases remained unmatched. Germline assignment: CDR1 DFQATT and CDR2 SNEGSKA (reference sequence). This CDR3 comprises 15 residues.

This clonotype was detected only a few times. The chain joins TRBV6-6 to TRBJ2-1; D is uncertain. Trimming stripped 6 bases from V and 6 bases from J, with 6 bases between. CDR1 MNHNY and CDR2 SVGAGI come from the germline V gene (reference sequence). The CDR3 is made up of 11 amino acids. The CDR3 bases are TGTGCCAGCAGCAGCGCCAATGAGCAGTTCTTC. Translation: CASSSANEQFF.

This clonotype occurred a few times. The V call is TRBV29-1, the J call TRBJ1-1; TRBD1 might be the D (5 bases). Trimming stripped 4 bases from V and 1 base from J, with 10 bases between. Germline CDR1 reads SQVTM; CDR2 reads ANQGSEA. The CDR3 totals 13 residues. CDR3 coding DNA: TGCAGCGTTGTGGGGGGGGAGAACACTGAAGCTTTCTTT. It codes for CSVVGGENTEAFF. The whole variable domain, remainder taken from reference TRBV29-1 and TRBJ1-1, is SAVISQKPSRDICQRGTSLTIQCQVDSQVTMMFWYRQQPGQSLTLIATANQGSEATYESGFVIDKFPISRPNLTFSTLTVSNMSPEDSSIYLCSVVGGENTEAFFGQGTRLTVV.

This rearrangement joins TRBV7-6 to TRBJ2-2; 9 nucleotides match TRBD1. The junction had 2 bases not matched to a gene; V was cut back by 5 bases and J by 4 bases. The germline V gene encodes CDR1 SGHVS and CDR2 FNYEAQ. The CDR3 extends over 14 amino acids. CDR3 in amino acids: CASSAQGATGELFF. CDR3 sequence (DNA): TGTGCCAGCAGCGCACAGGGGGCCACCGGGGAGCTGTTTTTT.

This clonotype has more than one count but fewer than ten. This chain joins TRBV20-1 and TRBJ2-1, with a tentative D call TRBD2 (5 bases). CDR3 length equals 16 residues. Germline assignment: CDR1 DFQATT and CDR2 SNEGSKA (reference sequence). The V and J ends lost 0 bases and 7 bases respectively, with 19 bases between them. This CDR3 is CSARDSASPTRNEQFF. The CDR3 region has the DNA TGCAGTGCTAGAGATTCTGCTAGCCCTACGAGGAATGAGCAGTTCTTC.

The chain has TRBV7-3 and TRBJ2-1, with D possibly matching TRBD2 (5 bases). CDR3 length equals 15 residues. Germline-derived CDR1 and CDR2 are SGHTA and FQGTGA. V lost 6 bases, J lost 6 bases, and 18 bases lay in between. CDR3 DNA: TGTGCCAGCAGTTACACTAGGAACCCCCCCAATGAGCAGTTCTTC. As protein: CASSYTRNPPNEQFF.

The chain uses TRBV23-1 and TRBJ2-3; D possibly matches TRBD1 or TRBD2 (6 bases each). TRBV23-1 is filed as an ORF, its function uncertain. CDR3 length: 17 amino acids. V dropped 7 bases and J dropped 0 bases, with 20 bases sitting between them. The CDR3 DNA sequence: TGCGCCAGCACCCCTATCGGGGGCGGCAGAAGCACAGATACGCAGTATTTT. It yields the protein CASTPIGGGRSTDTQYF.

This clonotype was detected only a few times. The chain carries TRBV21-1 and TRBJ2-1; the tabulated D call, TRBD1, remains unverified against the DNA. TRBV21-1 is flagged as a pseudogene. This CDR3 has 16 residues. DNA of the CDR3: TGTGCCAGCAGCACCAACACAGGGGAGGCCTACAATGAGCAGTTCTTC. Translating gives CASSTNTGEAYNEQFF.